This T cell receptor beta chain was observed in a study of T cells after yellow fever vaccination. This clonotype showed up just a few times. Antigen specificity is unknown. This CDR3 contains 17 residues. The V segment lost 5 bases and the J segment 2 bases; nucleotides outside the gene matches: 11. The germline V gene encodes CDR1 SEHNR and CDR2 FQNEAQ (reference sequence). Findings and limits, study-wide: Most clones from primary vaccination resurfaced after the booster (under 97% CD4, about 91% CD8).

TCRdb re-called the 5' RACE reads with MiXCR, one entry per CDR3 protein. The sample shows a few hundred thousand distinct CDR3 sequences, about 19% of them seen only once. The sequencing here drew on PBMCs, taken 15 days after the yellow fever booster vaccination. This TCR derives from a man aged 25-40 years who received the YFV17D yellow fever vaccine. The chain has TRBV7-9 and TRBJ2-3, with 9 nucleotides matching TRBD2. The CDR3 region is CASSLALAGLYTDTQYF. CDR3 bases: TGTGCCAGCAGCCTGGCACTAGCGGGCTTATACACAGATACGCAGTATTTT.